These T cell receptor beta chains were read from a single sample in a study of T cell clones after liver transplantation. Measured with immunoSEQ multiplex PCR; TCRdb has only the in-frame clones, and not every one. The sample consists of about 7,900 clones, under 90% of them appearing once. This sample comprised CD8+ T cells from blood, obtained before liver transplant. Receptors were obtained from a human donor who received a liver transplant. Each CDR3 is given with its conserved first and last residue. The D gene is left open where the match is weak. Some rows mark clone size as missing; the rest say once, few, many or name a class of expanded clone.

d_call clone_size j_call v_call cdr3_nt cdr3_aa
. . TRBJ2-7 TRBV11-2 TGTGCCAGCAGTTACGGGGGAACCATATACGAGCAGTACTTC CASSYGGTIYEQYF
TRBD2 . TRBJ2-3 TRBV2 TGTGCCAGCAGTATGCGGGGGGCAAACCCTAGCACAGATACGCAGTATTTT CASSMRGANPSTDTQYF
. . TRBJ1-1 TRBV2 TGTGCCAGCAGTGCCAACGTAGTCACTGAAGCTTTCTTT CASSANVVTEAFF
TRBD1 medium-sized TRBJ1-1 TRBV10-1 TGCGCCAGCAGTCCCGGGACAGGGGGGATTGGGGGACTGAACACTGAAGCTTTCTTT CASSPGTGGIGGLNTEAFF
TRBD2 . TRBJ2-7 TRBV7-9 TGTGCCAGCAGTTTTAAAAGTGGACTAGCGGCCTACGAGCAGTACTTC CASSFKSGLAAYEQYF
. . TRBJ2-3 TRBV5-4 TGTGCCAGCAGCTTGGTTTACGGGAGCACAGATACGCAGTATTTT CASSLVYGSTDTQYF
TRBD2 . TRBJ2-3 TRBV28 TGTGCCAGCAGTTTACCTAGGACTAGACAAACAGATACGCAGTATTTT CASSLPRTRQTDTQYF
TRBD1 . TRBJ1-2 TRBV6-6 TGTGCCAGCAGTTCCGACAGGGAAAGTAACTATGGCTACACCTTC CASSSDRESNYGYTF
TRBD1 . TRBJ1-6 TRBV7-9 TGTGCCAGCAGCCGGACAGGGGAGGAATCACCCCTCCACTTT CASSRTGEESPLHF
. . TRBJ2-1 TRBV9 TGTGCCAGCAGCTCAAAGACTCGAAACAATGAGCAGTTCTTC CASSSKTRNNEQFF
. . TRBJ2-3 TRBV9 TGTGCCAGCAGCGCCTCTGTCACAGATACGCAGTATTTT CASSASVTDTQYF
TRBD1 . TRBJ1-1 TRBV4-2 TGTGCCAGCAGCCATACCAACAGGGGTGCGGGAGCTTTCTTT CASSHTNRGAGAFF
. . TRBJ2-7 TRBV10-2 TGCGCCAGCTCTGAAGGGGCCTACGAGCAGTACTTC CASSEGAYEQYF
TRBD1 . TRBJ2-3 TRBV29-1 TGCAGCGTTGACCGGGACAGTTTTAACACAGATACGCAGTATTTT CSVDRDSFNTDTQYF
. few TRBJ1-2 TRBV19 TGTGCCAGTAGTACGACAGGCTACTATGGCTACACCTTC CASSTTGYYGYTF
TRBD1 . TRBJ2-2 TRBV19 TGTGCCAGTAGTATGGGACAGGGCGCTGGGGAGCTGTTTTTT CASSMGQGAGELFF
. . TRBJ2-7 TRBV2 TGTGCCAGCAGTCGGACAGACACCTACGAGCAGTACTTC CASSRTDTYEQYF
TRBD1 . TRBJ1-2 TRBV5-6 TGTGCCAGCAGCTTGGGGGACAGGGGATTGGGAATTGATGGCTACACCTTC CASSLGDRGLGIDGYTF
TRBD2 . TRBJ2-7 TRBV6-1 TGTGCCAGCAGTGACTCTAGCGGGGGGTACGAGCAGTACTTC CASSDSSGGYEQYF
. . TRBJ2-7 TRBV7-2 TGTGCCAGCAGCTTCTACCCCCTTCTTTCTAGTGGATACGAGCAGTACTTC CASSFYPLLSSGYEQYF
TRBD1 . TRBJ1-5 TRBV6-1 TGTGCCAGCAGCGACAGGGCTGGTAATCAGCCCCAGCATTTT CASSDRAGNQPQHF
. . TRBJ1-2 TRBV9 TGTGCCAGCAGCGTAGGGAAGGGAGGGGAAGGCTACACCTTC CASSVGKGGEGYTF
. . TRBJ2-3 TRBV7-6 TGTGCCAGCAGCTTACAACTCTCCTTCACAGATACGCAGTATTTT CASSLQLSFTDTQYF
. few TRBJ1-2 TRBV30 TGTGCCTGGAAGGGGAGGAGAAACTATGGCTACACCTTC CAWKGRRNYGYTF
TRBD2 once TRBJ2-7 TRBV14 TGTGCCAGCAGCCAAGAGAATTCGGGACTAGCGACTGCCTACGAGCAGTACTTC CASSQENSGLATAYEQYF
TRBD1 . TRBJ1-5 TRBV9 TGTGCCAGCAGCGCCAGCCGATGGGACAGGGGGGTAGACCAGCCCCAGCATTTT CASSASRWDRGVDQPQHF
. . TRBJ1-5 TRBV19 TGTGCCAGTAGTATAGTTCCCGAGATCCGGCAGCCCCAGCATTTT CASSIVPEIRQPQHF
. . TRBJ2-2 TRBV5-6 TGTGCCAGCACCAGAACAGGGATACTAACCGGGGAGCTGTTTTTT CASTRTGILTGELFF
. . TRBJ2-2 TRBV28 TGTGCCAGCAGTTTAGACACCGCAGGGGTATACACCGGGGAGCTGTTTTTT CASSLDTAGVYTGELFF
. few TRBJ2-1 TRBV29-1 TGCAGCGTTGAAGATAATGCCAGAGGTTTCTACAATGAGCAGTTCTTC CSVEDNARGFYNEQFF
. . TRBJ1-6 TRBV28 TGTGCCAGCAGTCCTCGACAAGGCTGGTCACCCCTCCACTTT CASSPRQGWSPLHF
TRBD2 . TRBJ2-2 TRBV5-4 TGTGCCCTAGGACTAGCGGGGGGCGCGAACACCGGGGAGCTGTTTTTT CALGLAGGANTGELFF
TRBD1 once TRBJ2-7 TRBV7-9 TGTGCCAGCAGCCGACAGGGGTCCGTATCCTACGAGCAGTACTTC CASSRQGSVSYEQYF
TRBD2 . TRBJ2-7 TRBV11-2 TGTGCCAGCAGCACCATAGCGGGGGGGCTACTGGAGCAGTACTTC CASSTIAGGLLEQYF
. . TRBJ1-5 TRBV6-1 TGTGCCAGCAGTGACGGGGGGGCGATCAATCAGCCCCAGCATTTT CASSDGGAINQPQHF
. few TRBJ1-2 TRBV4-1 TGCGCCAGCAGCCAAGTCGCTAACTATGGCTACACCTTC CASSQVANYGYTF
. few TRBJ2-2 TRBV4-1 TGCGCCAGCAGCCAAGATCAAGCCGGGAAGCTGTTTTTT CASSQDQAGKLFF
. once TRBJ2-3 TRBV2 TGTGCCAGCAGCCCCACGGGACTGTCTAGCACAGATACGCAGTATTTT CASSPTGLSSTDTQYF
. few TRBJ2-7 TRBV2 TGTGCCAGCATTGGGCAGACCCTCTCCTACGAGCAGTACTTC CASIGQTLSYEQYF
TRBD2 . TRBJ2-5 TRBV7-2 TGTGCCAGCAGCTTAGGACTAGCGGGGCGGGAGACCCAGTACTTC CASSLGLAGRETQYF
TRBD2 . TRBJ2-1 TRBV19 TGTGCCAGTAGTATAGGCGGGGGGTTAAATGAGCAGTTCTTC CASSIGGGLNEQFF
TRBD2 . TRBJ2-1 TRBV6-1 TGTGCCAGCAGTGCCTGGACTAGTTCGAAAGAGCAGTTCTTC CASSAWTSSKEQFF
. few TRBJ1-2 TRBV7-2 TGTGCCAGCAGCTTGGGCAGGGCCAACTATGGCTACACCTTC CASSLGRANYGYTF
TRBD2 . TRBJ2-7 TRBV28 TGTGCCAGCAGTTCAAGCAGCGGGGGGGTTACAGGCTCCTACGAGCAGTACTTC CASSSSSGGVTGSYEQYF
. . TRBJ2-4 TRBV9 TGTGCCAGCAGCCCCCTCAGGGGGGAAAACATTCAGTACTTC CASSPLRGENIQYF
. . TRBJ2-7 TRBV7-6 TGTGCCAGCAGCTTACCCGGCTACGAGCAGTACTTC CASSLPGYEQYF
TRBD1 . TRBJ2-7 TRBV19 TGTGCCAGTAGTCCGGGACAGGGGGGTCCCTACGAGCAGTACTTC CASSPGQGGPYEQYF
TRBD2 hyperexpanded TRBJ2-7 TRBV19 TGTGCCAGTAGTATAGCTAGCGGAGACGAGCAGTACTTC CASSIASGDEQYF
TRBD1 medium-sized TRBJ1-2 TRBV27 TGTGCCAGCAGTTTCTTAGGGACAGCGGGTAACTATGGCTACACCTTC CASSFLGTAGNYGYTF
. . TRBJ2-7 TRBV6-6 TGTGCCAGCAGTTTCGTTCCATCTACCTACGAGCAGTACTTC CASSFVPSTYEQYF
TRBD1 . TRBJ1-2 TRBV27 TGTGCCAGCAGCGTCACTCCGGGACAGGGGGCCTCTAACTATGGCTACACCTTC CASSVTPGQGASNYGYTF
TRBD2 medium-sized TRBJ2-1 TRBV15 TGTGCCACCAGCAGATCCGCGGGAGAAGAGCAGTTCTTC CATSRSAGEEQFF
TRBD1 . TRBJ1-6 TRBV10-1 TGCGCCAGCAGTCGGGACAGGGATAATTCACCCCTCCACTTT CASSRDRDNSPLHF